This TCR beta chain appears in the sequencing data of a study of PD-L1 blockade in urothelial cancer. Overall study findings and caveats: Pretreatment clonality of the blood TCR repertoire below the median was predictive of superior survival.

V dropped 8 bases and J dropped 4; count of bases not matched to a gene: 9. The germline V gene encodes CDR1 MNHNS and CDR2 SASEGT. The CDR3 length is 15 residues. As concerns this clone: The target antigen is unknown.

Specified time point: pretreatment peripheral blood. Assay: immunoSEQ multiplex PCR; the TCRdb copy retains only in-frame clones and omits some. The table shows some 50,000 clones, with roughly 85% occurring only once. The gene calls are TRBV6-1 and TRBJ2-7, with 12 bases that match TRBD1. The specimen comprised PBMCs, sampled around atezolizumab (anti-PD-L1) treatment. The sequence was obtained from a woman aged 60-75 years with urothelial cancer. CDR3 in amino acids: CASSAGQGAVYEQYF. CDR3 coding DNA: TGTGCCAGCTCAGCGGGACAGGGGGCTGTGTACGAGCAGTACTTC.